The 5 T cell receptor beta chains given below trace back to one sample, sequenced in a study of T-cell reconstitution after alpha-beta-depleted transplantation in children. It was with unique molecular identifiers that the TCRbeta library was prepared. MiXCR was run by TCRdb on the PCR reads, yielding one entry per CDR3 protein. Of around 680,000 distinct CDR3 sequences listed, around 16% were seen once; the top ten hold approximately 1%. Source: PBMCs from the stem cell graft donor, taken from the stem cell graft. These receptors all stem from a human donor who donated a stem cell graft to a child with acute myeloid leukemia.

This clonotype occurred many times. The chain recombines TRBV5-1 with TRBJ1-2; TRBD1 aligns across 9 bases. The V segment lost 1 base and the J segment 4 bases; nucleotides outside the gene matches: 2. Germline CDR1 SGHRS, CDR2 YFSETQ. This CDR3 is built from 14 residues. The CDR3 region is CASSLQTGGYGYTF. The DNA of the CDR3 is TGCGCCAGCAGCTTGCAGACAGGGGGCTATGGCTACACCTTC.

This sequence joins TRBV11-3 and TRBJ2-3, with 7 bases that match TRBD2. Losses at the gene ends were 5 bases for V and 2 bases for J; bases not matched to a gene: 7. The CDR3 contains 15 residues. The V gene's germline CDR1 is SGHNT and CDR2 YENEEA. The CDR3 loop is CASSKVAGYTDTQYF. The CDR3 coding sequence is TGTGCCAGCAGCAAGGTAGCGGGTTACACAGATACGCAGTATTTT. Based on the CDR3 plus reference TRBV11-3 and TRBJ2-3, the full variable domain is EAGVVQSPRYKIIEKKQPVAFWCNPISGHNTLYWYLQNLGQGPELLIRYENEEAVDDSQLPKDRFSAERLKGVDSTLKIQPAELGDSAVYLCASSKVAGYTDTQYFGPGTRLTVL.

This clonotype was recorded many times. This chain links TRBV30 with TRBJ1-2; D is unresolved. CDR1 is GTSNPN, CDR2 SVGIG, per germline (reference sequence). V gave up 1 base and J gave up 10 bases, with 13 bases separating them. The CDR3 length is 12 residues. The CDR3 nucleotides are TGTGCCTGGAGTGAGGACCGTCATGACTACACCTTC. Its protein is CAWSEDRHDYTF.

This clonotype was detected only a few times. The chain uses TRBV20-1 and TRBJ2-7; possibly TRBD2 for D (6 bases). Per the germline V gene, CDR1 is DFQATT and CDR2 is SNEGSKA (reference sequence). The V gene lost 6 bases and the J gene lost 4 bases, with 16 bases spanning the gap. The CDR3 has 13 residues. CDR3 sequence: CSAPGLLGYEQYF. DNA of the CDR3: TGCAGTGCCCCGGGACTGTTAGGATACGAGCAGTACTTC.

This clonotype was seen ten or more times. V and J are TRBV20-1 and TRBJ2-1, with D tentatively TRBD2 (7 bases). This CDR3 has 14 amino acids. Trimming shortened V by 3 bases and J by 7 bases, and 16 bases separated the two germline ends. Germline CDR1 DFQATT, CDR2 SNEGSKA (reference sequence). This chain's CDR3 is CSASRGALLNEQFF. The DNA for the CDR3 is TGCAGTGCTAGCCGGGGGGCCCTTTTGAATGAGCAGTTCTTC.